Described below is a single T cell receptor (beta chain) sequence and its context. The antigen is not known. This entry is derived from a study of a mutant IDH1 vaccine in newly diagnosed glioma. Study-wide background: Eight vaccine doses were administered to patients at weeks 1, 3, 5, 7, 11, 15, 19 and 23. The sex distribution of treated patients was 62.5% male and roughly 38% female, with a mean age of roughly 40 years.

Time point of the sample: week 23, last vaccination. A single vaccine dose contained 300 ug of mutant IDH1 20-mer peptide, and topical imiquimod was used with it. Germline values: CDR1 KGHSH, CDR2 LQKENI. This CDR3 is built from 15 residues. V dropped 6 bases and J dropped 1 base, with 13 bases sitting between them. Sequencing used immunoSEQ multiplex PCR; TCRdb keeps in-frame clones, though not all of them. Found here are under 45,000 clones, around four fifths of them singletons; the top ten hold less than 6.5%. The genes are TRBV18 and TRBJ1-5, with D hard to call. The receptor's source is a man between 50 and 59 years old with glioma. The specimen was PBMCs, collected from a glioma patient whose treatment included an IDH1 peptide vaccine. The CDR3 sequence: CASSPELPSNQPQHF. In DNA, the CDR3 is TGTGCCAGCTCGCCAGAGCTGCCGAGCAATCAGCCCCAGCATTTT. Variable domain in full (rest from reference TRBV18 and TRBJ1-5): NAGVMQNPRHLVRRRGQEARLRCSPMKGHSHVYWYRQLPEEGLKFMVYLQKENIIDESGMPKERFSAEFPKEGPSILRIQQVVRGDSAAYFCASSPELPSNQPQHFGDGTRLSIL.